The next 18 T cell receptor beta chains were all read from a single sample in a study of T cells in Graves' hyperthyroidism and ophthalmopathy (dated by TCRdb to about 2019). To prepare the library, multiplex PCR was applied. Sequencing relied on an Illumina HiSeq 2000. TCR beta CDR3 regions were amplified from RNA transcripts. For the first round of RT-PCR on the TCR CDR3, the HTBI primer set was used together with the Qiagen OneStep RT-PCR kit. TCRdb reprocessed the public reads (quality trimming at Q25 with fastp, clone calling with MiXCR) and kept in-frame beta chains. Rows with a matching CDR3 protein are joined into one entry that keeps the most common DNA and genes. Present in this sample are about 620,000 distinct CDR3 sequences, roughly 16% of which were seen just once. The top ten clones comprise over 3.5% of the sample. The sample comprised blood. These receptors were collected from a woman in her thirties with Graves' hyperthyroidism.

CDR3 region: CSGLVNGNEQFF. DNA for the CDR3: TGCAGCGGACTAGTTAATGGGAATGAGCAGTTCTTC. The gene calls are TRBV29-1 and TRBJ2-1; perhaps TRBD2 as D (6 bases). The length of the CDR3 is 12 residues. Trimming took 7 bases from V and 7 from J, leaving 14 bases between them. Germline CDR1 SQVTM, CDR2 ANQGSEA.

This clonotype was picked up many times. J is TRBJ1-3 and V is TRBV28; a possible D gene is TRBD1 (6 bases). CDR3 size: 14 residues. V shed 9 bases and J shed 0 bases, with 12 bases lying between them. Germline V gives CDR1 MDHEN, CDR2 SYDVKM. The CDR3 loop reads CASNRDNSGNTIYF. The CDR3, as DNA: TGTGCCAGTAACCGGGACAACTCTGGAAACACCATATATTTT.

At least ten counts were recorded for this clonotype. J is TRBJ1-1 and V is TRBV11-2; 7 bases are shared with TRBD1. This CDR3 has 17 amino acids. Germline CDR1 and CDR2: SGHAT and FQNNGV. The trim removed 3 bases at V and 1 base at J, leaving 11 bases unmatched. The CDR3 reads CASSFPSSGGGNTEAFF. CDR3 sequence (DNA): TGTGCCAGCAGCTTCCCCTCCTCAGGGGGAGGGAACACTGAAGCTTTCTTT.

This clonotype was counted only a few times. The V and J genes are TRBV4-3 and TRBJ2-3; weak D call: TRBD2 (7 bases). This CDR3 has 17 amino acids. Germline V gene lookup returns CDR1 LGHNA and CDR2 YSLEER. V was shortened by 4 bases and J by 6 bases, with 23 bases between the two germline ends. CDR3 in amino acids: CASSPRRGGAVRDTQYF. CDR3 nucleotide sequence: TGCGCCAGCAGCCCCCGCCGAGGGGGGGCAGTGAGGGATACGCAGTATTTT.

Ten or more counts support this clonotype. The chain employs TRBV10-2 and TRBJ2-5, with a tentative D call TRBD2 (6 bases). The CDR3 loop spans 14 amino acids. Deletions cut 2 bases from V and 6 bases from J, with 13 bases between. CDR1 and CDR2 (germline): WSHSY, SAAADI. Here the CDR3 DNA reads TGCGCCAGCAGTGAGACCGGGACTCAAAAGACCCAGTACTTC. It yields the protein CASSETGTQKTQYF.

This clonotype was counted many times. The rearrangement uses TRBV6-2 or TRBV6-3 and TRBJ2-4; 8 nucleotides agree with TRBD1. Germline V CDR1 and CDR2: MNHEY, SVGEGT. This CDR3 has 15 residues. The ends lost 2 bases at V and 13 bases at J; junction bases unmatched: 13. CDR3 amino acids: CASSYDQGAFIGQYF. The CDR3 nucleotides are TGTGCCAGCAGTTACGACCAGGGGGCGTTTATTGGACAGTACTTC.

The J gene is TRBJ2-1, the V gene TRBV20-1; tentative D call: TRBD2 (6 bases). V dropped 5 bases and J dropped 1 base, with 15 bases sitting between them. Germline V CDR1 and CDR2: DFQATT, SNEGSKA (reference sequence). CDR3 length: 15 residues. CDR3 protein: CSASSGTRSYNEQFF. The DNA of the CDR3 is TGCAGTGCTTCCTCCGGGACTCGATCCTACAATGAGCAGTTCTTC.

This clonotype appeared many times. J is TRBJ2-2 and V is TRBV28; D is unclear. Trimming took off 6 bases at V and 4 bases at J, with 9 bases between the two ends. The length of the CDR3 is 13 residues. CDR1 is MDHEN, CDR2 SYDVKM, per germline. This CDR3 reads CASRGEVTGELFF. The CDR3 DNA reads TGTGCCAGCAGAGGTGAGGTCACCGGGGAGCTGTTTTTT.

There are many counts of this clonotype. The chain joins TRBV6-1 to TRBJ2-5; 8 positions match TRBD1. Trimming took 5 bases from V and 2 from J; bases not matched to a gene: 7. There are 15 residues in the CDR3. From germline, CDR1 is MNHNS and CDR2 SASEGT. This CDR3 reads CASSSVGQGQETQYF. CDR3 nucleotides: TGTGCCAGCAGTTCCGTCGGACAGGGACAAGAGACCCAGTACTTC.

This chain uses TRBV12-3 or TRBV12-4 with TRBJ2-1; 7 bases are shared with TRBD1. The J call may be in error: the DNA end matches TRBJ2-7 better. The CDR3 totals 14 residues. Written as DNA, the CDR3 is TGTGCCAGCGCCGGGACAGAGAACTACAATGAGCAGTACTTC. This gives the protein CASAGTENYNEQYF.

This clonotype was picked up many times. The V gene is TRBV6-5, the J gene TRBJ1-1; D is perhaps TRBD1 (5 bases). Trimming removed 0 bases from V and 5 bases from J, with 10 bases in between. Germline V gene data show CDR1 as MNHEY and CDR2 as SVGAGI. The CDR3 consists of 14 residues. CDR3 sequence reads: CASSYSQGMTEAFF. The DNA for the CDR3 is TGTGCCAGCAGTTACTCGCAGGGTATGACTGAAGCTTTCTTT.

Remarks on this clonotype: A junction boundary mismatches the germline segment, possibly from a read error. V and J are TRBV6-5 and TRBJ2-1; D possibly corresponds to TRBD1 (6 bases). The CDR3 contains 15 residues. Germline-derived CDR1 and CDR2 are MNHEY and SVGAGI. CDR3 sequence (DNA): TGTGCCGGCAGTTACGACAGGTCCTCCTACAATGAGCAGTTCTTC. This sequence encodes CAGSYDRSSYNEQFF.

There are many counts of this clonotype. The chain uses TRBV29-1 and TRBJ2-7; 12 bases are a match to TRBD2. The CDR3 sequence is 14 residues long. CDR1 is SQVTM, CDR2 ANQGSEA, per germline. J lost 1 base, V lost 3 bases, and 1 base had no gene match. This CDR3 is CSVDGTSGSYEQYF. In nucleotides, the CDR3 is TGCAGCGTTGACGGGACTAGCGGGTCCTACGAGCAGTACTTC.

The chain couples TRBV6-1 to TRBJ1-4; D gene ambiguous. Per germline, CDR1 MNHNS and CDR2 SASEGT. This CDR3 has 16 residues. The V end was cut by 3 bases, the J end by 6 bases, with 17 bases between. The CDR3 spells CASSDPRRVMDEKLFF. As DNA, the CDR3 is TGTGCCAGCAGTGATCCTCGAAGGGTGATGGATGAAAAACTGTTTTTT.

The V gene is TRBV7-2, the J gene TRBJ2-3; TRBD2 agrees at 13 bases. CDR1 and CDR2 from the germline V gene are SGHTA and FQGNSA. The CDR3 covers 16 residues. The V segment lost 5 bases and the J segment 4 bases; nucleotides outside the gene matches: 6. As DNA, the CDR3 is TGTGCCAGCAGCCCCGGGACTAGCGGGAAATCAGATACGCAGTATTTT. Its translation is CASSPGTSGKSDTQYF.

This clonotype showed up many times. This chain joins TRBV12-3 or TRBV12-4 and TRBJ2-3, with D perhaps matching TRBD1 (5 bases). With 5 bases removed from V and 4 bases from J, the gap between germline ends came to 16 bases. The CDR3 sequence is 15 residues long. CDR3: CASSPLTALPDTQYF. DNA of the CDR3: TGTGCCAGCAGTCCCCTGACAGCTTTACCAGATACGCAGTATTTT.

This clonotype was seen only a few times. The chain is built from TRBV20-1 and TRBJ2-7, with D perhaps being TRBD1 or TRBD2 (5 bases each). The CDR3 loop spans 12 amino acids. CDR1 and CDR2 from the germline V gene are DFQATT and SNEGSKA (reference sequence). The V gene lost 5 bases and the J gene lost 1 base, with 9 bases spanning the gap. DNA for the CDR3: TGCAGTGCTGGGGACGGATCCTACGAGCAGTACTTC. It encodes CSAGDGSYEQYF.

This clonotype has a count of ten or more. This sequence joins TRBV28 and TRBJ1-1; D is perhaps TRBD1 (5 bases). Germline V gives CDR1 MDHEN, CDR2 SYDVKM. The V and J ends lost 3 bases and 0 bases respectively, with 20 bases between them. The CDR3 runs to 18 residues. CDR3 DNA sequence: TGTGCCAGCAGTTTTATAAATCTTAGGGGAAAGGTGAACACTGAAGCTTTCTTT. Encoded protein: CASSFINLRGKVNTEAFF.